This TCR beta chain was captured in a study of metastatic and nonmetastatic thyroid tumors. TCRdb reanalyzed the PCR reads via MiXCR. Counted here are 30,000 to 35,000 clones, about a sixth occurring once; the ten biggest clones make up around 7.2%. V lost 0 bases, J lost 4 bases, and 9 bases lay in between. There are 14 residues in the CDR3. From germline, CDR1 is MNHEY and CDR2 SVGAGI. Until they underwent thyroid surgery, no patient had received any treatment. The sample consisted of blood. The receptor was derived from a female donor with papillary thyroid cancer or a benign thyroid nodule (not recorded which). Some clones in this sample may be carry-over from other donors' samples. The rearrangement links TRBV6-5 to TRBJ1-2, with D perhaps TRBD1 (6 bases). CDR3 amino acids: CASSYSGGGYGYTF. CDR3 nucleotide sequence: TGTGCCAGCAGTTACTCGGGAGGGGGCTATGGCTACACCTTC.